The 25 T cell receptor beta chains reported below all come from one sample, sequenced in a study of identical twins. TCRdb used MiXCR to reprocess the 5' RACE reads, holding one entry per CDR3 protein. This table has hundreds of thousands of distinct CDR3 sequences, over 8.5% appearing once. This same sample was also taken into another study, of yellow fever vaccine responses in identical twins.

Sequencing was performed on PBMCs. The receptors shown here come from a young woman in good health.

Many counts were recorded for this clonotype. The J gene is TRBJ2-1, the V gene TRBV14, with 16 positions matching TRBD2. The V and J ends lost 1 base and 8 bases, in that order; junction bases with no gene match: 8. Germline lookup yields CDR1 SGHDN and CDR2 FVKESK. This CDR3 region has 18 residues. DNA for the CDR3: TGTGCCAGCAGCCAAGCCCCGGGACTAGCGGGGGGGTTCGATGAGCAGTTCTTC. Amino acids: CASSQAPGLAGGFDEQFF.

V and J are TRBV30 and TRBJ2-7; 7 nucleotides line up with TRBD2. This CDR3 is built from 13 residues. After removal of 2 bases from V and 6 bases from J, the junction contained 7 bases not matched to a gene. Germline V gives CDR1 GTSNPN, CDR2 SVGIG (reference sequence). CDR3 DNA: TGTGCCTGGAGTCCCGGCGGGAGTGGCGAGCAGTACTTC. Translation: CAWSPGGSGEQYF.

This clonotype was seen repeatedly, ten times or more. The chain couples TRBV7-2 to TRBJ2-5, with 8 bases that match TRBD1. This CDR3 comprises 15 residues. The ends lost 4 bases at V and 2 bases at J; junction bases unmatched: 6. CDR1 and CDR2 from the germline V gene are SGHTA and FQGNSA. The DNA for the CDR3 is TGTGCCAGCAGCTCTAACTGGGACAGGCAAGAGACCCAGTACTTC. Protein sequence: CASSSNWDRQETQYF.

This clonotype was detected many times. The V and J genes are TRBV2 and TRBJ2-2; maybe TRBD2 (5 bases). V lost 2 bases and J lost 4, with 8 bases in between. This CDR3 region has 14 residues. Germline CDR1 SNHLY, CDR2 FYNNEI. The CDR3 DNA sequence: TGTGCCAGCAGTGAAAGCGGCAGCACCGGGGAGCTGTTTTTT. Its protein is CASSESGSTGELFF.

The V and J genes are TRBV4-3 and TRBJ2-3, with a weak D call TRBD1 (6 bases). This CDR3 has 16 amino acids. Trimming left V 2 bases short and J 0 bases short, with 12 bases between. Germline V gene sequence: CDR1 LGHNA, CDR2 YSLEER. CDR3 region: CASSQRHRVSTDTQYF. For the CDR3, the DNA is TGCGCCAGCAGCCAACGCCACAGGGTTAGCACAGATACGCAGTATTTT.

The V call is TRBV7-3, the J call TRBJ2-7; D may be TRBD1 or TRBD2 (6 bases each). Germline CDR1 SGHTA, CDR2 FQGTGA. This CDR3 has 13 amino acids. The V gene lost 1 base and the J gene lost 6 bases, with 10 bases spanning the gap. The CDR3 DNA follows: TGTGCCAGCAGCTTAAGAGGGGGGCTCGAGCAGTACTTC. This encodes CASSLRGGLEQYF.

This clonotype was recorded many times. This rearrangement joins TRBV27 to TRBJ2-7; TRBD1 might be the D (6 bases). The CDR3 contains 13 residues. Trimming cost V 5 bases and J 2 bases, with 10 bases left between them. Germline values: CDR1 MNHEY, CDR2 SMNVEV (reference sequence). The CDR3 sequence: CASSITGTYEQYF. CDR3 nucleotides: TGTGCCAGCAGTATAACAGGGACCTACGAGCAGTACTTC.

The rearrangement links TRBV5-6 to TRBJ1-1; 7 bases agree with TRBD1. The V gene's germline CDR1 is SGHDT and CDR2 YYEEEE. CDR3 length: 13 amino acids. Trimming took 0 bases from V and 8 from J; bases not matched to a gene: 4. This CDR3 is CASSLVGQVEAFF. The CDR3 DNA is TGTGCCAGCAGCTTGGTCGGACAGGTCGAAGCTTTCTTT.

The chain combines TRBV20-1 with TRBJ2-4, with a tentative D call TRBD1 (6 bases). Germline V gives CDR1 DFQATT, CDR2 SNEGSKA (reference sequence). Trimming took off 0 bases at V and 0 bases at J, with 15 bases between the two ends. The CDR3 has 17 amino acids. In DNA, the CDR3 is TGCAGTGCTAGAGAAGTAGATTGGGGGCTAGCCAAAAACATTCAGTACTTC. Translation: CSAREVDWGLAKNIQYF.

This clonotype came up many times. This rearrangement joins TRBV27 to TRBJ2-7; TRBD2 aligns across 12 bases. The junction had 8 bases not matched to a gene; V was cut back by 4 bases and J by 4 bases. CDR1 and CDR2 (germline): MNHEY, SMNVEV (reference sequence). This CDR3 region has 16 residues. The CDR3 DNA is TGTGCCAGCAGTTCCCCGACTAGCGGGAGTTGGTACGAGCAGTACTTC. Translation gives CASSSPTSGSWYEQYF.

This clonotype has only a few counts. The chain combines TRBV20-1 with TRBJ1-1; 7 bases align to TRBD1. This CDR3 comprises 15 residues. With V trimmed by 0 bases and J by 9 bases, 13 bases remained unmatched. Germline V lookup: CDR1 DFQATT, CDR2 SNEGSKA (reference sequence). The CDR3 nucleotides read TGCAGTGCTAGAGATCTATTAGGACAGGCGAAACAAGCTTTCTTT. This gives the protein CSARDLLGQAKQAFF.

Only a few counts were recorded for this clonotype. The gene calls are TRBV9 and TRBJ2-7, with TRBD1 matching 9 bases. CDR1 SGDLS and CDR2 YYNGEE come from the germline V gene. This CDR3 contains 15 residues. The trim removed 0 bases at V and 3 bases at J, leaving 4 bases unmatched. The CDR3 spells CASSVAGTGHYEQYF. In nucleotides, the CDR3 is TGTGCCAGCAGCGTAGCCGGGACAGGGCACTACGAGCAGTACTTC.

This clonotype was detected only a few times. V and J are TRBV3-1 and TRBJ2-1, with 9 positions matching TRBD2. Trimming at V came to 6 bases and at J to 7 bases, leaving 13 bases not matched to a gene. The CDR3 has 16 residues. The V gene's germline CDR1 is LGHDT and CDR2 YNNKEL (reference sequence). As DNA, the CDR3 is TGTGCCAGCAGGCGTGCCGGGACTAGCCAGTTAAATGAGCAGTTCTTC. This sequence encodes CASRRAGTSQLNEQFF.

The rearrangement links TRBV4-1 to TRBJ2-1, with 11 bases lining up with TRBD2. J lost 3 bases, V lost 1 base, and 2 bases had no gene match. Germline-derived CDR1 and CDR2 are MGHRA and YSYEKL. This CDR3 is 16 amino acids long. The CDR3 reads CASSQGGLADYNEQFF. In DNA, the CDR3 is TGCGCCAGCAGCCAAGGGGGACTAGCGGACTACAATGAGCAGTTCTTC.

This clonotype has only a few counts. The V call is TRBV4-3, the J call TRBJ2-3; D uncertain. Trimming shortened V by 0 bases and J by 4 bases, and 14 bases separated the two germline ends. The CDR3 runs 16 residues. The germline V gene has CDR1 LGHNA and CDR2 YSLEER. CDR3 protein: CASSQDLVIRADTQYF. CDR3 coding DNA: TGCGCCAGCAGCCAAGATCTCGTGATCCGGGCAGATACGCAGTATTTT.

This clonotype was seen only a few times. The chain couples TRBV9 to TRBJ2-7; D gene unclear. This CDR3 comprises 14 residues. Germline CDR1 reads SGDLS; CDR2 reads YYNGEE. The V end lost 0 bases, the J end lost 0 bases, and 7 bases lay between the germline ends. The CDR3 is CASSVGEASYEQYF. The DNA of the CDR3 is TGTGCCAGCAGCGTAGGAGAGGCCTCCTACGAGCAGTACTTC.

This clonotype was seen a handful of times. The CDR3 bases are TGTGCCAGCAGCTTTGGGGGCCACTCCTACGAGCAGTACTTC. Amino acid sequence: CASSFGGHSYEQYF. The chain couples TRBV7-2 to TRBJ2-7; D is possibly TRBD1 (6 bases). The CDR3 contains 14 residues. The germline V and J ends were trimmed by 3 bases and 0 bases, with 9 bases remaining between them. Germline values: CDR1 SGHTA, CDR2 FQGNSA.

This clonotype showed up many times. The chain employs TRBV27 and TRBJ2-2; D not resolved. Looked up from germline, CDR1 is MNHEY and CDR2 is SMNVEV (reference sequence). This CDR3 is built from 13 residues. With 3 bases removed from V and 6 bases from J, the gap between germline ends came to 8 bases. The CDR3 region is CASSFGEAGELFF. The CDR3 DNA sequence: TGTGCCAGCAGTTTTGGGGAAGCCGGGGAGCTGTTTTTT.

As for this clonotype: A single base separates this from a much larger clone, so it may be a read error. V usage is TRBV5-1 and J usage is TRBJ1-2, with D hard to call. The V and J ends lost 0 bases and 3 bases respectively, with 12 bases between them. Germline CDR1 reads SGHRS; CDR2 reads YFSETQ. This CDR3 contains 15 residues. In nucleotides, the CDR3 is TGCGCCAGCAGCTTGGGCTGGCTGGGCGACTATGGCTACACCTTC. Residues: CASSLGWLGDYGYTF.

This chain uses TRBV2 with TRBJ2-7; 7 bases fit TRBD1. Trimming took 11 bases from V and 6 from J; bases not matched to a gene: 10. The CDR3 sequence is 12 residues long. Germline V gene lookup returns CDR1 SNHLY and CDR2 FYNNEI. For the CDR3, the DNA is TGTGCCGGTCGACAGGGTTTGGGCGAGCAGTACTTC. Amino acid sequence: CAGRQGLGEQYF.

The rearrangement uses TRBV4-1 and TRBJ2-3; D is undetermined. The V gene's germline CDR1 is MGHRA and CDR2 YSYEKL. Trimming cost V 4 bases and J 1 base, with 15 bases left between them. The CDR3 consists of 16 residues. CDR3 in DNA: TGCGCCAGCAGCCCAGTTCTCGGGTTGGGCACAGATACGCAGTATTTT. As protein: CASSPVLGLGTDTQYF.

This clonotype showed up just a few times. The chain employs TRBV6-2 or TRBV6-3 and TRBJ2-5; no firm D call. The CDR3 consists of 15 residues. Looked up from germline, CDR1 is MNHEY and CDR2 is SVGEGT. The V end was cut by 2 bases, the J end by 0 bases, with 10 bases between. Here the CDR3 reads CASSYGRAYQETQYF. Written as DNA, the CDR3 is TGTGCCAGCAGTTACGGACGGGCCTACCAAGAGACCCAGTACTTC.

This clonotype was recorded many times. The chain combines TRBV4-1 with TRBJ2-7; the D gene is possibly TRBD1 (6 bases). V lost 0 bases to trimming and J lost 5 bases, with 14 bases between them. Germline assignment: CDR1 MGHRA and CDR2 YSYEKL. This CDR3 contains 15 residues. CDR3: CASSQEQGRVDEQYF. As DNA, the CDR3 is TGCGCCAGCAGCCAAGAGCAGGGGCGCGTCGACGAGCAGTACTTC.

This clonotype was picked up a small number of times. CDR3 protein: CAFDDRGTSGGSYNEQFF. The CDR3 coding sequence is TGTGCCTTCGACGACAGGGGGACTAGCGGGGGTTCCTACAATGAGCAGTTCTTC. The rearrangement links TRBV30 to TRBJ2-1, with 14 bases fitting TRBD2. J lost 1 base, V lost 7 bases, and 12 bases had no gene match. The CDR3 length is 18 residues. The germline gives CDR1 GTSNPN, CDR2 SVGIG (reference sequence).

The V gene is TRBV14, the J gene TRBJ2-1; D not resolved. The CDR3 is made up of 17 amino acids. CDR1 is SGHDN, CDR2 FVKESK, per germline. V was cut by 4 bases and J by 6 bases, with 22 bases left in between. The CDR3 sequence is CASSPDPRLFLSNEQFF. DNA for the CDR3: TGTGCCAGCAGCCCTGACCCTCGACTGTTTTTAAGCAATGAGCAGTTCTTC. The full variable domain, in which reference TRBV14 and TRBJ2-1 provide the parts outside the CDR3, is EAGVTQFPSHSVIEKGQTVTLRCDPISGHDNLYWYRRVMGKEIKFLLHFVKESKQDESGMPNNRFLAERTGGTYSTLKVQPAELEDSGVYFCASSPDPRLFLSNEQFFGPGTRLTVL.